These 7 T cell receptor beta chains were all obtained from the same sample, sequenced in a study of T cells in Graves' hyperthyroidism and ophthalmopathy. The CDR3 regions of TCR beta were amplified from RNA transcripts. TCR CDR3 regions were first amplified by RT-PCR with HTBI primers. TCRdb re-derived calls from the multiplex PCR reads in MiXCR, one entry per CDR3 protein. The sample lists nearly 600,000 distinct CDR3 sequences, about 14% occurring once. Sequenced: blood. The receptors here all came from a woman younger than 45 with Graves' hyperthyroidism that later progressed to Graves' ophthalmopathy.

Here the CDR3 DNA reads TGTGCCAGCAGGGCCAGCCGGGACGAAAGCACAGATACGCAGTATTTT. It codes for CASRASRDESTDTQYF. The V and J genes are TRBV6-1 and TRBJ2-3; tentatively, D is TRBD1 or TRBD2 (5 bases each). The CDR3 covers 16 residues. Trimming stripped 6 bases from V and 0 bases from J, with 16 bases between. Germline V gives CDR1 MNHNS, CDR2 SASEGT.

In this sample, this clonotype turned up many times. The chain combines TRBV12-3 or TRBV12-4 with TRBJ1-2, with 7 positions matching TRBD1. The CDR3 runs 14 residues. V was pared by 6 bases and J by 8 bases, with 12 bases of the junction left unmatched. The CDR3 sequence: CASRHKGGALGYTF. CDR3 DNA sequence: TGTGCCAGCAGACATAAAGGGGGCGCGTTAGGCTACACCTTC.

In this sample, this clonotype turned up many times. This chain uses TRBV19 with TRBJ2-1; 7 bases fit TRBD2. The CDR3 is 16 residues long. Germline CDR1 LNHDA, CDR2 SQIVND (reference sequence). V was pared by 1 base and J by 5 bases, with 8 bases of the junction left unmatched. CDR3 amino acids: CASSIVGLADHNEQFF. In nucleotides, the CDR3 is TGTGCCAGTAGTATAGTAGGGCTAGCGGACCACAATGAGCAGTTCTTC.

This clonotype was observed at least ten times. CDR3 bases: TGTGCCAGCAGCCAAGAGTGGGCAATGAACACTGAAGCTTTCTTT. It codes for CASSQEWAMNTEAFF. The rearrangement links TRBV3-1 to TRBJ1-1, with D hard to call. Looked up from germline, CDR1 is LGHDT and CDR2 is YNNKEL (reference sequence). V lost 0 bases and J lost 0, with 8 bases in between. This CDR3 contains 15 residues.

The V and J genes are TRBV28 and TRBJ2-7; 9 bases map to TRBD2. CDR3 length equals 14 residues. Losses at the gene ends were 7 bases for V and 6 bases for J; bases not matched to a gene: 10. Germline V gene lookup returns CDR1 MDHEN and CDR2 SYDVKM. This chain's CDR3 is CASIRGSGSGEQYF. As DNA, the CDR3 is TGTGCCAGCATCCGCGGTAGCGGGAGTGGCGAGCAGTACTTC.

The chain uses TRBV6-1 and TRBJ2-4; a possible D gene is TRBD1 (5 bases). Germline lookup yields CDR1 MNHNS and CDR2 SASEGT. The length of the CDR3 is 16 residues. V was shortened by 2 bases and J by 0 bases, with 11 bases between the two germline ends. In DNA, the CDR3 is TGTGCCAGCAGTGAACCAGGGTTTTTAGCCAAAAACATTCAGTACTTC. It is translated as CASSEPGFLAKNIQYF.

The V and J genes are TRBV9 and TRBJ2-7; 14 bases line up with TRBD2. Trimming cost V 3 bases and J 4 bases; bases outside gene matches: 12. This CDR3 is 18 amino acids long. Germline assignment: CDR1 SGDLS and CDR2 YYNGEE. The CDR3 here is CASSGGLAGEEMLYEQYF. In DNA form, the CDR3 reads TGTGCCAGCAGCGGGGGACTAGCGGGAGAAGAGATGTTATACGAGCAGTACTTC.